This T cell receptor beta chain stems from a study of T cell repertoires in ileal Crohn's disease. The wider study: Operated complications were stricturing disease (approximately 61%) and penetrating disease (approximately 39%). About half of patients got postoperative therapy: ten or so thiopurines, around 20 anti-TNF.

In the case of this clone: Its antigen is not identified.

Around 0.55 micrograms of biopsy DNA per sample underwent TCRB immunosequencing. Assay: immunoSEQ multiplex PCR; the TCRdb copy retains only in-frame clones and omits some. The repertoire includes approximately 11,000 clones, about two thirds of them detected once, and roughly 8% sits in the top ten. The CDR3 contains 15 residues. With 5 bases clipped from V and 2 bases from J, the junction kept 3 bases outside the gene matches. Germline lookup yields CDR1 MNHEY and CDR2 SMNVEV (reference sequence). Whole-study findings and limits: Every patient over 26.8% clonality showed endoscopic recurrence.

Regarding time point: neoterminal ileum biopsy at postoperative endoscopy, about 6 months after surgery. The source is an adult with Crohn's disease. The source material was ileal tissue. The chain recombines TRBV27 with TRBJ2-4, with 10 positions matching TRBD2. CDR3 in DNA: TGTGCCAGCAGTCTAGCGGGAGCCTCCAAAAACATTCAGTACTTC. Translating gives CASSLAGASKNIQYF.